This T cell receptor (beta chain) emerged from a study of blood T cell repertoires in COVID-19. For the study at large: Researchers got acute and convalescent COVID-19 samples from the United States, Italy and Spain. T cells, B-cell-depleted T cells, or PBMCs provided the cDNA or gDNA that served as material.

Germline V gives CDR1 SGHTA, CDR2 FQGNSA. V was pared by 1 base and J by 12 bases, with 13 bases between. The CDR3 spans 13 residues. Original analysis: Nucleated cell counts were estimated from reference gene primer amplification. Sequencing used immunoSEQ multiplex PCR; TCRdb keeps in-frame clones, though not all of them. Clonal size and the V and J genes are those of that table, whereas D and trimming came from the DNA. The table lists around 91,000 clones, around 85% of them singletons. The genes are TRBV7-2 and TRBJ1-5; D is unclear. The sequence was obtained from a human donor in a cohort sampled during active COVID-19. Material for sequencing was peripheral blood. CDR3 sequence: CASSLERARHQHF. CDR3 sequence (DNA): TGTGCCAGCAGCTTAGAGAGGGCCCGGCACCAGCATTTT.